The TCR beta chain under discussion was sequenced for a study of a mutant IDH1 vaccine in newly diagnosed glioma. The wider study: The initiation of vaccination occurred 4-6 weeks after radiotherapy alone, or with temozolomide cycles. Patients arrived already treated with radiotherapy, temozolomide, or both, most having had both.

Of note for this clone: The antigen remains undetermined.

Indicated time point: week 11, during vaccination. Vaccination used 300 ug of mutant IDH1 20-mer peptide per dose, with topical imiquimod. New WHO grade 3 or 4 astrocytomas that were IDH1-mutant and ATRX-lost had been found in donors. Assay used: immunoSEQ multiplex PCR; TCRdb lists only in-frame clones, some missing. The table has around 60,000 clones, approximately 84% seen once. This TCR came from a woman in her fifties or sixties with glioma. The source material was PBMCs, sampled from a glioma patient whose treatment included an IDH1 peptide vaccine.

The CDR3 reads CASSLARLAGGGEQYF. CDR3 bases: TGTGCCAGCAGTTTGGCCCGACTAGCGGGGGGGGGCGAGCAGTACTTC. The chain carries TRBV28 and TRBJ2-7; 14 positions match TRBD2. The CDR3 runs to 16 residues. CDR1 and CDR2 from the germline V gene are MDHEN and SYDVKM. Trimming took 3 bases from V and 6 from J; bases not matched to a gene: 7.